This T cell receptor beta chain originates from a study of cytomegalovirus exposure and HLA in healthy donors. Study-wide results and caveats: DRB1 showed the most TCR associations and HLA-C the fewest in a later analysis, as rates varied by HLA locus.

CDR1 is SGHRS, CDR2 YFSETQ, per germline. The V end was cut by 3 bases, the J end by 2 bases, with 14 bases between. The CDR3 contains 15 residues. The PCR employed 60 Vbeta primers together with 13 Jbeta primers. TCRdb's table, derived via immunoSEQ multiplex PCR, lists solely in-frame clones and lacks some. In the table there are tens of thousands of clones, about 60% of which are singletons. Among the donors, all were healthy bone marrow donors. As regards this clone: The antigen remains unidentified.

What was sequenced was PBMCs. The receptor was isolated from a male donor in good health and CMV-seropositive. The chain couples TRBV5-1 to TRBJ1-2; D remains unclear. The CDR3 DNA is TGCGCCAGCAGCTACGACTTTATAGACAACTATGGCTACACCTTC. Translation gives CASSYDFIDNYGYTF.